Shown below are 3 T cell receptor beta chains from a single sample sequenced in a study of blood T cell repertoires in COVID-19. Sequencing used immunoSEQ multiplex PCR; TCRdb keeps in-frame clones, though not all of them. This table has 150,000 to 200,000 clones, over 75% appearing once. Sequenced sample: peripheral blood. These receptors all come from a man in his 70s who had recovered from COVID-19.

The chain has TRBV27 and TRBJ2-7, with D hard to call. This CDR3 comprises 15 residues. Deletions cut 0 bases from V and 1 base from J, with 10 bases between. CDR1 MNHEY and CDR2 SMNVEV come from the germline V gene (reference sequence). Written as DNA, the CDR3 is TGTGCCAGCAGTTTATCTCGCAGCGCATCCTACGAGCAGTACTTC. Translated: CASSLSRSASYEQYF.

The chain carries TRBV7-6 and TRBJ2-1, with D uncertain. The CDR3 length is 11 residues. The germline V gene has CDR1 SGHVS and CDR2 FNYEAQ. Trimming took off 8 bases at V and 2 bases at J, with 4 bases between the two ends. The CDR3: CASSAYNEQFF. The CDR3 DNA follows: TGTGCCAGCTCCGCCTACAATGAGCAGTTCTTC.

V usage is TRBV5-1 and J usage is TRBJ2-5; perhaps TRBD2 as D (6 bases). Germline values: CDR1 SGHRS, CDR2 YFSETQ. The CDR3 is 16 residues long. The V and J ends lost 4 bases and 5 bases respectively, with 21 bases between them. In DNA, the CDR3 is TGCGCCAGCAGCCGTACGCTGACTAGTTTCGGGGAGACCCAGTACTTC. This translates into CASSRTLTSFGETQYF.